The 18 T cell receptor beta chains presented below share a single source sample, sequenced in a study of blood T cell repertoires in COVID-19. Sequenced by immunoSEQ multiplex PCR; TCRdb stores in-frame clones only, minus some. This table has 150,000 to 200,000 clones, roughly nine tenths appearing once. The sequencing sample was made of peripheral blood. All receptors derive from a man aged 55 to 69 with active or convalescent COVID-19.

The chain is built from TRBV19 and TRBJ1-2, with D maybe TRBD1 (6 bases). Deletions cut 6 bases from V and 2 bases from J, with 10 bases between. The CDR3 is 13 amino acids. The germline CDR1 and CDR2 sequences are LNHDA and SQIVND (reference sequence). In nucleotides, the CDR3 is TGTGCCAGTAGAGGACAGTACAACTATGGCTACACCTTC. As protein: CASRGQYNYGYTF.

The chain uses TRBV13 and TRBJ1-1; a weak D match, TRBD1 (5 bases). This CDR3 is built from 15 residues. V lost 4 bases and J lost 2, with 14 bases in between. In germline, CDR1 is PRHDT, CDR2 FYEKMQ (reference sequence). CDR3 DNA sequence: TGTGCCAGCAGCTCCTTGCGGGGCGCTAACACTGAAGCTTTCTTT. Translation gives CASSSLRGANTEAFF.

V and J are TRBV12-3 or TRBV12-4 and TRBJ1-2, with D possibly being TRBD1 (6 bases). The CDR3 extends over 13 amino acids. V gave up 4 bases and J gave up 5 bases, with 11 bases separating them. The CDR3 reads CASSSGVWYGYTF. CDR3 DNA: TGTGCCAGCAGTTCAGGGGTATGGTATGGCTACACCTTC.

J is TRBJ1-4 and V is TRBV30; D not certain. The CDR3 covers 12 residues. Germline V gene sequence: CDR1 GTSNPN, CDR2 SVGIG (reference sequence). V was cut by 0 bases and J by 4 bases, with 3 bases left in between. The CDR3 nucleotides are TGTGCCTGGAGTGTCGTTAATGAAAAACTGTTTTTT. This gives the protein CAWSVVNEKLFF.

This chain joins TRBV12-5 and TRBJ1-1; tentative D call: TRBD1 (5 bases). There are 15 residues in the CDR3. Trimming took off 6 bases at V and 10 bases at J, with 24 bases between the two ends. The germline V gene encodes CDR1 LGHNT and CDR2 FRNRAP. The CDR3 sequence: CASGTASGLQARAFF. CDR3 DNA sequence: TGTGCTAGTGGCACCGCCTCGGGACTCCAGGCCCGAGCTTTCTTT.

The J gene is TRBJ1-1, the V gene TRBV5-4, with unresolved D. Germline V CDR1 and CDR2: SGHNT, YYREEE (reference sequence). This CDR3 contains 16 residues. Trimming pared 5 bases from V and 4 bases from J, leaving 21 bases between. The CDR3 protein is CASSKKSGGPATEAFF. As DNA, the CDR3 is TGTGCCAGCAGTAAGAAGTCAGGTGGTCCCGCCACTGAAGCTTTCTTT.

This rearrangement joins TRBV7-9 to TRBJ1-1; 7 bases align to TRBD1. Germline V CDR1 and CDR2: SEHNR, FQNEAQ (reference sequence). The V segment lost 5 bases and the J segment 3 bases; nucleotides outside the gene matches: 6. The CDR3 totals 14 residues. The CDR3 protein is CASSPNRGHTEAFF. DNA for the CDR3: TGTGCCAGCAGCCCGAACAGGGGCCACACTGAAGCTTTCTTT.

The CDR3 bases are TGTGCCAGCCGCGGGACTAGCGGGAGTGATACGCAGTATTTT. Residues: CASRGTSGSDTQYF. The genes are TRBV2 and TRBJ2-3, with TRBD2 identical over 14 bases. Germline trimming cut 8 bases from V and 6 bases from J; bases unmatched to any gene: 4. The CDR3 is 14 amino acids. From germline, CDR1 is SNHLY and CDR2 FYNNEI.

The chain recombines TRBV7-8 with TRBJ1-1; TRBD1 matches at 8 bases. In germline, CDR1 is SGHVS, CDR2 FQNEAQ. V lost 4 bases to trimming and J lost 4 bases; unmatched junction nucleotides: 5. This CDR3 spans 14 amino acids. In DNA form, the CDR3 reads TGTGCCAGCAGCTCGGACAGGGTGGGCACTGAAGCTTTCTTT. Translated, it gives CASSSDRVGTEAFF.

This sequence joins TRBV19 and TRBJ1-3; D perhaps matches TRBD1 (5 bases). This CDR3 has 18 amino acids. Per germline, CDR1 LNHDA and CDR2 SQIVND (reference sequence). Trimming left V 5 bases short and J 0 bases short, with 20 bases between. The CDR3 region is CASSPSSPWGFSGNTIYF. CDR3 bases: TGTGCCAGTAGTCCGAGCTCCCCGTGGGGCTTCTCTGGAAACACCATATATTTT.

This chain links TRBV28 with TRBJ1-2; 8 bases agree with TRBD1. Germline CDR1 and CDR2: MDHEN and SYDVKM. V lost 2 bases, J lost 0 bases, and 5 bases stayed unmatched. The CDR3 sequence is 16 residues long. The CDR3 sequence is CASSLTGGSTNYGYTF. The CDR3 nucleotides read TGTGCCAGCAGTTTAACAGGGGGTAGTACTAACTATGGCTACACCTTC.

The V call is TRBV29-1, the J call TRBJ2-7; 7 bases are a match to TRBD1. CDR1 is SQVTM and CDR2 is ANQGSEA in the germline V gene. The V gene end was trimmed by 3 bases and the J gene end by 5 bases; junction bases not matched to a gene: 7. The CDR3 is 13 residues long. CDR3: CSVERQGDDEQYF. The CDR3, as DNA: TGCAGCGTTGAGAGGCAGGGGGACGACGAGCAGTACTTC.

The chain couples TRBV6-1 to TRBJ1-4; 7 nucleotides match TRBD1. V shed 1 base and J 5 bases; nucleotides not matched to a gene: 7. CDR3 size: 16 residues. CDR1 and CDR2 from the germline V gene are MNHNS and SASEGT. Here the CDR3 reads CASSEVSGQLNEKLFF. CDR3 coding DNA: TGTGCCAGCAGTGAAGTTTCGGGACAGCTGAATGAAAAACTGTTTTTT.

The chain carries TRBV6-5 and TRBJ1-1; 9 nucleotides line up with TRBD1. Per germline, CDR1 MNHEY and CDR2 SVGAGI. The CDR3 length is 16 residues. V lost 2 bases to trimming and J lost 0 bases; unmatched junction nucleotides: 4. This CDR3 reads CASSYGTGPLNTEAFF. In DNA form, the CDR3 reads TGTGCCAGCAGTTACGGGACAGGGCCATTGAACACTGAAGCTTTCTTT.

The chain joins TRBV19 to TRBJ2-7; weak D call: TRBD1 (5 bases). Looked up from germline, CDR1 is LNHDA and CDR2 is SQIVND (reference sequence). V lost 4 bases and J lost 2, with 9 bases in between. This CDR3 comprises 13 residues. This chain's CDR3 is CASSRLDTYEQYF. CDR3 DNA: TGTGCCAGTAGTAGGCTGGACACCTACGAGCAGTACTTC.

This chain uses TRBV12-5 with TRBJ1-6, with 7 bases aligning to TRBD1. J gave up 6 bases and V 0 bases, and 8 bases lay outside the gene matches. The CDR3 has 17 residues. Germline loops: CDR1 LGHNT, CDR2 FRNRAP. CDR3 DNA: TGTGCTAGTGGTTTGGTACTTCGGAGGGGGCTTAATTCACCCCTCCACTTT. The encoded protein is CASGLVLRRGLNSPLHF. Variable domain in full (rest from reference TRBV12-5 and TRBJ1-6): DARVTQTPRHKVTEMGQEVTMRCQPILGHNTVFWYRQTMMQGLELLAYFRNRAPLDDSGMPKDRFSAEMPDATLATLKIQPSEPRDSAVYFCASGLVLRRGLNSPLHFGNGTRLTVT.

The CDR3 sequence: CATSAGTTATQYF. The CDR3 DNA is TGTGCCACCAGTGCCGGGACTACGGCTACGCAGTATTTT. V usage is TRBV24-1 and J usage is TRBJ2-3; 7 nucleotides line up with TRBD2. CDR1 and CDR2 (germline): KGHDR, SFDVKD. The CDR3 is made up of 13 amino acids. The ends lost 5 bases at V and 8 bases at J; junction bases unmatched: 6.

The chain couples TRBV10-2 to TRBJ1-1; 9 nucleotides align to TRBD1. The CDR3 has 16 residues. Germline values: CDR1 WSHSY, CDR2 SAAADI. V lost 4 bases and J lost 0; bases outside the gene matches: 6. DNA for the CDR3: TGCGCCAGCAGTGGGAACAGGGGGCAGATGAACACTGAAGCTTTCTTT. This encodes CASSGNRGQMNTEAFF.